This entry describes one TCR beta chain. What it binds is unknown. Researchers ran the assay at a deep level. The protocol was immunoSEQ multiplex PCR, while the TCRdb copy is restricted to in-frame clones and leaves out a portion. This table has roughly 2,500,000 clones, over 85% appearing once. Naive CD45RA+ and memory CD45RA-negative subsets were split from CD4+ cells. This entry belongs to a study of shared clonotypes between healthy human individuals. Study outcomes and limitations: Represented diversity, genetic and exposure-history alike, was limited by few donors.

Source material: naive CD4+ T cells from PBMCs. The subset: CD45RA+ positively selected. The TCR originated in a man between 18 and 35 years old in good health. Some clones in this sample may be carry-over from other donors' samples.

The CDR3, as DNA: TGCGCCAGCACCCCTGAGGGGGCTGGTGGAAACACCATATATTTT. Residues: CASTPEGAGGNTIYF. The chain uses TRBV5-1 and TRBJ1-3, with 7 positions matching TRBD1. The CDR3 totals 15 residues. CDR1 and CDR2 from the germline V gene are SGHRS and YFSETQ. V lost 6 bases to trimming and J lost 3 bases; unmatched junction nucleotides: 9.